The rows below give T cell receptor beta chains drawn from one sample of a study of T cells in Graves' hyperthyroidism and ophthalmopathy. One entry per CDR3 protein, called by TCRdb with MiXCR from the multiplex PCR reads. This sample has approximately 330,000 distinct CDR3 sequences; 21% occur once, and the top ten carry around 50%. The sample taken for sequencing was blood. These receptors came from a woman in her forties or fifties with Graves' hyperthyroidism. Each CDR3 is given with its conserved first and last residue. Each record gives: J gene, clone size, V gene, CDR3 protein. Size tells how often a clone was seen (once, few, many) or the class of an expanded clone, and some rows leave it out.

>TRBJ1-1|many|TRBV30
CAWSVWATVSNTEAFF
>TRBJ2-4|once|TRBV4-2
CASSQEVTDLAKNIQYF
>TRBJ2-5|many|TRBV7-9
CASSLSRQGEETQYF
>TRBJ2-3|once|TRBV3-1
CASSNPGLAGPDTQYF
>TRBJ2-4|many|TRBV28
CASSLQEGLAGFGNIQYF
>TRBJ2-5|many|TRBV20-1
CSAGAPRGETQYF
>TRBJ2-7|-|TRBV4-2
CASSQTGDSAYEQYF
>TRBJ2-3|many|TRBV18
CASSRSIDLNKQYF
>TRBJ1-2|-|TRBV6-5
CASSYSSPDIYGYTF
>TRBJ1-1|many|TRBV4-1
CASSRDQKAFF
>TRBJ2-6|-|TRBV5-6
CASSQYQISGANVLTF
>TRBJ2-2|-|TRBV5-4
CAGIVDPQNTGELFF
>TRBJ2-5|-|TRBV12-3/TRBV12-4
CASSYGTGPLYF
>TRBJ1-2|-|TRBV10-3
CAITPGNYGYTF
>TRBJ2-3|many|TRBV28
CASSSTGTRITDTQYF
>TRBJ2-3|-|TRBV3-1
CASSQRNSGGADTQYF